This section outlines one T cell receptor (beta chain) sequence together with its context. Antigen specificity is unknown. This entry comes from a study of beta chain features in type 1 diabetes. About the study: Sorted cells, roughly 98,000,000 in number, were examined across all samples.

Of the isolated RNA, all was reverse transcribed, and so the sequenced material was expressed TCRB transcripts. Assay used: immunoSEQ multiplex PCR; TCRdb lists only in-frame clones, some missing. Of hundreds of thousands of clones listed, 11% to 15% are singletons. Trimming stripped 5 bases from V and 8 bases from J, with 15 bases between. There are 14 residues in the CDR3. CDR1 and CDR2 from the germline V gene are MDHEN and SYDVKM. Averaging around 120 mL, one heparinised blood draw was given by each donor. CD45RO/CCR7/CD25/CD127/CD95/CD27 sorting isolated CD4+ naive, central memory, regulatory and stem cell-like memory cells. Points from the study as a whole: Within each of all four CD4+ subsets, Type 1 diabetes patients had TCRB CDR3s that were moderately but significantly shorter. Diminished insertions and augmented deletions at VDJ junctions characterized type 1 diabetes patients.

This clonotype was sampled from a man younger than 30 with type 1 diabetes. The rearrangement links TRBV28 to TRBJ1-4; possibly TRBD1 for D (6 bases). Input material: naive CD4+ T cells from blood. CDR3 residues: CASSPQGTREKLFF. The CDR3 DNA reads as TGTGCCAGCAGTCCACAGGGAACCCGAGAAAAACTGTTTTTT.